The 26 T cell receptor beta chains reported below all come from one sample, sequenced in a study of T cell responses to AZD1222 COVID-19 vaccine. Some clones are missing from TCRdb's copy, which holds only in-frame ones; the method was immunoSEQ multiplex PCR. This sample has some 96,000 clones, with 85% to 90% found just once. The source material was peripheral blood, sampled on day 0 of AZD1222 vaccination. The receptors originated from an adult in good health.

This clone was counted only a few times. The V call is TRBV28, the J call TRBJ1-1; D is unresolved. Trimming removed 7 bases from V and 5 bases from J, with 23 bases in between. The CDR3 runs 16 residues. Germline-derived CDR1 and CDR2 are MDHEN and SYDVKM. This CDR3 is CASTLRPDPGVTEAFF. CDR3 in DNA: TGTGCCAGCACCCTTCGTCCCGATCCGGGTGTAACTGAAGCTTTCTTT.

The rearrangement links TRBV30 to TRBJ1-2; D uncertain. This CDR3 contains 14 residues. Trimming shortened V by 1 base and J by 4 bases, and 13 bases separated the two germline ends. Germline loops: CDR1 GTSNPN, CDR2 SVGIG (reference sequence). The DNA of the CDR3 is TGTGCCTGGAGTGGGACTCTTTCTAGCTATGGCTACACCTTC. It translates to CAWSGTLSSYGYTF.

This chain uses TRBV28 with TRBJ1-5; D perhaps matches TRBD1 (5 bases). The CDR3 spans 13 residues. Trimming shortened V by 6 bases and J by 2 bases, and 8 bases separated the two germline ends. Germline loops: CDR1 MDHEN, CDR2 SYDVKM. CDR3 in amino acids: CASRGQGNQPQHF. The DNA for the CDR3 is TGTGCCAGCAGGGGGCAGGGCAATCAGCCCCAGCATTTT. Together with reference TRBV28 and TRBJ1-5, the CDR3 gives the full variable domain: DVKVTQSSRYLVKRTGEKVFLECVQDMDHENMFWYRQDPGLGLRLIYFSYDVKMKEKGDIPEGYSVSREKKERFSLILESASTNQTSMYLCASRGQGNQPQHFGDGTRLSIL.

The chain uses TRBV19 and TRBJ2-1; 10 nucleotides match TRBD2. V shed 2 bases and J 7 bases; nucleotides not matched to a gene: 5. This CDR3 is 15 amino acids long. CDR1 is LNHDA and CDR2 is SQIVND in the germline V gene (reference sequence). The CDR3 protein is CASSILAGVGNEQFF. CDR3 nucleotides: TGTGCCAGTAGTATACTAGCGGGAGTTGGTAATGAGCAGTTCTTC.

The J gene is TRBJ1-4, the V gene TRBV28; D is ambiguous. Trimming took off 6 bases at V and 3 bases at J, with 11 bases between the two ends. Germline-derived CDR1 and CDR2 are MDHEN and SYDVKM. This CDR3 is built from 14 residues. CDR3: CASRRYSANEKLFF. The CDR3 DNA is TGTGCCAGCAGGCGGTACAGTGCTAATGAAAAACTGTTTTTT.

The chain has TRBV10-3 and TRBJ2-1; D unresolved. CDR1 is ENHRY, CDR2 SYGVKD, per germline. V shed 3 bases and J shed 7 bases, with 7 bases lying between them. This CDR3 has 12 amino acids. In nucleotides, the CDR3 is TGTGCCATCAGTGAATCGCGGAATGAGCAGTTCTTC. Its protein is CAISESRNEQFF.

The chain employs TRBV28 and TRBJ2-7; perhaps TRBD2 as D (6 bases). The germline V gene encodes CDR1 MDHEN and CDR2 SYDVKM. V lost 6 bases and J lost 2, with 14 bases in between. CDR3 length equals 14 residues. CDR3: CASRLAVPPYEQYF. In DNA form, the CDR3 reads TGTGCCAGCAGATTAGCGGTACCCCCCTACGAGCAGTACTTC.

The V gene is TRBV5-4, the J gene TRBJ1-3; D remains unclear. V lost 1 base, J lost 8 bases, and 19 bases lay in between. The CDR3 is 16 residues long. CDR1 and CDR2 (germline): SGHNT, YYREEE (reference sequence). CDR3 protein: CASSLLGSGKGDTIYF. The CDR3 DNA is TGTGCCAGCAGCTTGCTAGGTTCGGGCAAAGGAGACACCATATATTTT.

J is TRBJ2-1 and V is TRBV18; D is undetermined. V was clipped by 0 bases and J by 3 bases, with 6 bases between them. Germline V gene sequence: CDR1 KGHSH, CDR2 LQKENI. The CDR3 has 14 amino acids. CDR3: CASSPPMGYNEQFF. CDR3 nucleotides: TGTGCCAGCTCACCACCTATGGGCTACAATGAGCAGTTCTTC.

This chain connects TRBV5-1 to TRBJ2-5; possible D gene TRBD1, 5 bases. The length of the CDR3 is 15 residues. V was shortened by 1 base and J by 1 base, with 11 bases between the two germline ends. Germline assignment: CDR1 SGHRS and CDR2 YFSETQ. The CDR3 here is CASSLWQGGQETQYF. The DNA for the CDR3 is TGCGCCAGCAGCTTGTGGCAGGGCGGCCAAGAGACCCAGTACTTC.

The rearrangement links TRBV7-3 to TRBJ2-1, with D maybe TRBD2 (6 bases). CDR3 length equals 16 residues. Germline values: CDR1 SGHTA, CDR2 FQGTGA. The V gene lost 0 bases and the J gene lost 0 bases, with 9 bases spanning the gap. CDR3 nucleotides: TGTGCCAGCAGCTTAACGGGGAGGAGCTCCTACAATGAGCAGTTCTTC. Amino acids: CASSLTGRSSYNEQFF.

The rearrangement links TRBV6-5 to TRBJ2-1; D may be TRBD1 or TRBD2 (5 bases each). Germline values: CDR1 MNHEY, CDR2 SVGAGI. The CDR3 sequence is 15 residues long. Between the trimmed V and J ends, which lost 6 bases and 6 bases, there was a span of 18 bases. The CDR3: CASRRGPGPPNEQFF. DNA of the CDR3: TGTGCCAGCAGGAGGGGACCAGGGCCCCCCAATGAGCAGTTCTTC.

This chain's CDR3 is CASKTGVNTEAFF. The CDR3 coding sequence is TGCGCCAGCAAAACAGGGGTGAACACTGAAGCTTTCTTT. This chain joins TRBV5-1 and TRBJ1-1, with 7 bases that match TRBD1. Per the germline V gene, CDR1 is SGHRS and CDR2 is YFSETQ. The CDR3 extends over 13 amino acids. V was clipped by 6 bases and J by 0 bases; unmatched bases: 2.

CDR3 DNA sequence: TGTGCCAGCAGTCGTCCGGGGGGAAACACTGAAGCTTTCTTT. Translated: CASSRPGGNTEAFF. This chain uses TRBV6-5 with TRBJ1-1, with D tentatively TRBD1 (5 bases). Germline V gene data show CDR1 as MNHEY and CDR2 as SVGAGI. The CDR3 totals 14 residues. Trimming cost V 5 bases and J 2 bases, with 12 bases left between them.

The chain links TRBV18 to TRBJ1-1, with 8 bases fitting TRBD1. The CDR3 extends over 17 amino acids. From germline, CDR1 is KGHSH and CDR2 LQKENI. V dropped 1 base and J dropped 0; count of bases not matched to a gene: 7. The CDR3 DNA follows: TGTGCCAGCTCACCACAGACAGGGGTACCCATGAACACTGAAGCTTTCTTT. Translating it yields CASSPQTGVPMNTEAFF.

The chain couples TRBV28 to TRBJ1-5, with 7 bases matching TRBD1. CDR3 size: 15 residues. Unmatched junction bases numbered 7, after V lost 4 bases and J lost 4 bases. Germline V CDR1 and CDR2: MDHEN, SYDVKM. The CDR3 spells CASSYPGQRNQPQHF. In nucleotides, the CDR3 is TGTGCCAGCAGTTATCCGGGACAGAGAAATCAGCCCCAGCATTTT.

The rearrangement links TRBV10-3 to TRBJ1-5, with D possibly being TRBD1 (5 bases). The CDR3 has 13 amino acids. Per germline, CDR1 ENHRY and CDR2 SYGVKD. V was shortened by 5 bases and J by 4 bases, with 9 bases between the two germline ends. The CDR3 DNA is TGTGCCATCAGTAGACAGTCAAATCAGCCCCAGCATTTT. Protein product: CAISRQSNQPQHF.

This chain links TRBV6-5 with TRBJ2-3; 11 positions agree with TRBD2. J lost 5 bases, V lost 0 bases, and 1 base had no gene match. The length of the CDR3 is 15 residues. CDR1 is MNHEY, CDR2 SVGAGI, per germline. In DNA form, the CDR3 reads TGTGCCAGCAGTTACTCAGGACTAGCGGGAGATACGCAGTATTTT. Translated: CASSYSGLAGDTQYF.

The chain links TRBV9 to TRBJ1-2, with 9 bases identical to TRBD1. Losses at the gene ends were 0 bases for V and 7 bases for J; bases not matched to a gene: 4. This CDR3 is 14 amino acids long. Per germline, CDR1 SGDLS and CDR2 YYNGEE. The CDR3 loop is CASSVGDREFGYTF. The CDR3 nucleotides are TGTGCCAGCAGCGTAGGGGACAGGGAGTTTGGCTACACCTTC.

The chain carries TRBV28 and TRBJ1-2; TRBD1 aligns across 11 bases. There are 16 residues in the CDR3. V trimming: 6 bases; J trimming: 7 bases; junction bases outside the gene matches: 13. Per the germline V gene, CDR1 is MDHEN and CDR2 is SYDVKM. CDR3 sequence: CASRDRGRRVEGGYTF. CDR3 in DNA: TGTGCCAGCAGGGACAGGGGGCGACGCGTTGAGGGTGGCTACACCTTC.

The chain is built from TRBV5-6 and TRBJ1-5; the D is unclear. CDR1 is SGHDT, CDR2 YYEEEE, per germline. V lost 0 bases and J 6 bases, leaving 7 bases between the germline ends. This CDR3 has 13 residues. This CDR3 reads CASSLDKVQPQHF. DNA for the CDR3: TGTGCCAGCAGCTTGGATAAAGTTCAGCCCCAGCATTTT.

In this sample, this clone turned up once. The rearrangement links TRBV7-6 to TRBJ2-7; D is unclear. This CDR3 is 13 amino acids long. Germline V gene lookup returns CDR1 SGHVS and CDR2 FNYEAQ. Trimming took 5 bases from V and 0 from J, leaving 8 bases between them. CDR3 coding DNA: TGTGCCAGCAGCCCGACGGGCTCCTACGAGCAGTACTTC. Translated, it gives CASSPTGSYEQYF.

The V and J genes are TRBV6-5 and TRBJ2-7; the match to TRBD2 covers 7 bases. Trimming took 6 bases from V and 6 from J; bases not matched to a gene: 14. The length of the CDR3 is 15 residues. Germline CDR1 MNHEY, CDR2 SVGAGI. This CDR3 reads CASSPYGGKSGEQYF. CDR3 in DNA: TGTGCCAGCAGCCCGTACGGGGGGAAATCGGGCGAGCAGTACTTC.

V is TRBV6-2 or TRBV6-3 and J is TRBJ2-1; 11 bases line up with TRBD2. V lost 4 bases and J lost 6; bases outside the gene matches: 11. This CDR3 has 17 amino acids. Per germline, CDR1 MNHEY and CDR2 SVGEGT. The DNA for the CDR3 is TGTGCCAGCAGTTCAGGCTTACTAGCGGGAGTGATCAATGAGCAGTTCTTC. Translated, it gives CASSSGLLAGVINEQFF.

The chain is built from TRBV21-1 and TRBJ1-5; the DNA was not used to check the table's D call, TRBD1. TRBV21-1 has pseudogene status. The length of the CDR3 is 15 residues. In DNA form, the CDR3 reads TGTGCCAGCATGGCAGGGGTCATAAAATATCAGCCCCAGCATTTT. Translating it yields CASMAGVIKYQPQHF.

The chain is built from TRBV16 and TRBJ1-4; TRBD1 matches at 7 bases. V lost 0 bases to trimming and J lost 7 bases; unmatched junction nucleotides: 5. CDR3 length: 15 residues. Germline lookup yields CDR1 KGHSY and CDR2 FQNENV. CDR3 bases: TGTGCCAGCAGCCAATCAACAGGGGACGGTGAAAAACTGTTTTTT. Its protein is CASSQSTGDGEKLFF.